This T cell receptor beta chain originates from a study of blood T cells in healthy people across ages. The V gene lost 5 bases and the J gene lost 10 bases, with 21 bases spanning the gap. This CDR3 is 15 amino acids long. The germline CDR1 and CDR2 sequences are MNHEY and SVGEGT. Primers used in a second PCR of about 6 to 11 cycles were a sample-barcoded 5' primer and a J-beta primer mix. Each TCR beta cDNA got a 12-nucleotide random molecular identifier. Sequencing recovered at least 3 million CDR3-containing paired-end reads from each sample. One entry per CDR3 protein results from TCRdb running MiXCR on the 5' RACE reads. Seen here are under 1,100,000 distinct CDR3 sequences, roughly a quarter observed once, and the top ten hold approximately 0.79%. Details on this clonotype: Its antigen is not known.

Regarding the study as a whole: What prevented conclusive comparison of naive and antigen-experienced cells was that PBMCs were unsorted.

Roughly 9 milliliters of peripheral blood were drawn from each donor. The same sample was also studied in work on T cells of mothers and their children.

The source is a girl aged 2 to 9 in good health. Material for sequencing was blood. The chain links TRBV6-2 or TRBV6-3 to TRBJ2-1, with a tentative D call TRBD2 (6 bases). This CDR3 reads CASSQRDGSLGEQFF. CDR3 coding DNA: TGTGCCAGCAGTCAAAGGGACGGGAGCCTCGGGGAGCAGTTCTTC.